Presented here are 22 T cell receptor beta chains from one specimen sequenced in a study of shared clonotypes between healthy human individuals. Only in-frame clones appear in the TCRdb table, and some are missing; sequencing was by immunoSEQ multiplex PCR. Of millions of clones in the sample, around nine tenths were seen once. The specimen sequenced was naive CD4+ T cells sorted from blood. Subset specified: CD45RA+ positively selected. The receptors originated from a man aged 18 to 30 in good health.

CDR3 amino acids: CASSEAVKPYEQYF. The CDR3 bases are TGTGCCAGCAGTGAGGCAGTGAAGCCCTACGAGCAGTACTTC. J is TRBJ2-5 and V is TRBV25-1, with D uncertain. With the DNA end fitting TRBJ2-7 better, the J assignment may be wrong. Germline values: CDR1 MGHDK, CDR2 SYGVNS. The CDR3 is 14 residues long.

V and J are TRBV7-2 and TRBJ2-3; maybe TRBD1 (6 bases). The V end lost 1 base, the J end lost 3 bases, and 8 bases lay between the germline ends. The CDR3 consists of 14 residues. Germline CDR1 is SGHTA and CDR2 is FQGNSA. The CDR3 spells CASSLGGPTDTQYF. In DNA form, the CDR3 reads TGTGCCAGCAGCTTAGGGGGGCCTACAGATACGCAGTATTTT.

The chain employs TRBV28 and TRBJ1-1, with D unclear. There are 13 residues in the CDR3. Germline-derived CDR1 and CDR2 are MDHEN and SYDVKM. The V end was cut by 7 bases, the J end by 0 bases, with 9 bases between. This chain's CDR3 is CASNQQLNTEAFF. CDR3 coding DNA: TGTGCCAGCAATCAACAGCTGAACACTGAAGCTTTCTTT. The whole variable domain, remainder taken from reference TRBV28 and TRBJ1-1, is DVKVTQSSRYLVKRTGEKVFLECVQDMDHENMFWYRQDPGLGLRLIYFSYDVKMKEKGDIPEGYSVSREKKERFSLILESASTNQTSMYLCASNQQLNTEAFFGQGTRLTVV.

The V and J genes are TRBV7-9 and TRBJ1-2; D unclear. The CDR3 is 10 residues long. Germline lookup yields CDR1 SEHNR and CDR2 FQNEAQ (reference sequence). The V end lost 9 bases, the J end lost 6 bases, and 8 bases lay between the germline ends. CDR3 sequence: CASGINGYTF. The CDR3 coding sequence is TGTGCCAGTGGGATAAATGGCTACACCTTC.

The chain is built from TRBV18 and TRBJ2-3, with TRBD2 matching 8 bases. J gave up 0 bases and V 1 base, and 6 bases lay outside the gene matches. This CDR3 has 17 amino acids. The germline V gene has CDR1 KGHSH and CDR2 LQKENI. Written as DNA, the CDR3 is TGTGCCAGCTCACCACTCTCTACTAGCGGTAGCACAGATACGCAGTATTTT. This translates into CASSPLSTSGSTDTQYF.

The chain has TRBV5-1 and TRBJ1-3; a weak D match, TRBD1 (6 bases). The CDR3 covers 16 residues. From germline, CDR1 is SGHRS and CDR2 YFSETQ. Trimming left V 3 bases short and J 9 bases short, with 22 bases between. The CDR3 region is CASSWMDSPEEGTIYF. In nucleotides, the CDR3 is TGCGCCAGCAGCTGGATGGACAGCCCCGAGGAGGGCACCATATATTTT.

V is TRBV6-5 and J is TRBJ1-2; tentative D call: TRBD1 (5 bases). Trimming left V 0 bases short and J 2 bases short, with 10 bases between. Germline loops: CDR1 MNHEY, CDR2 SVGAGI. CDR3 size: 15 residues. The CDR3, as DNA: TGTGCCAGCAGTTACTCTAGGACACCAAACTATGGCTACACCTTC. Translation gives CASSYSRTPNYGYTF.

J is TRBJ1-4 and V is TRBV5-5; D may be TRBD1 (5 bases). The germline gives CDR1 SGHKS, CDR2 YYEKEE (reference sequence). The CDR3 has 16 amino acids. Trimming pared 2 bases from V and 4 bases from J, leaving 15 bases between. CDR3 nucleotide sequence: TGTGCCAGCAGCTTAAGAGCCGGGACTTATAATGAAAAACTGTTTTTT. Protein product: CASSLRAGTYNEKLFF.

The rearrangement uses TRBV9 and TRBJ2-7, with TRBD2 identical over 7 bases. The ends lost 3 bases at V and 2 bases at J; junction bases unmatched: 8. Germline CDR1 reads SGDLS; CDR2 reads YYNGEE. The CDR3 runs to 15 residues. The CDR3 loop reads CASSAAGGGAYEQYF. The CDR3 coding sequence is TGTGCCAGCAGCGCCGCGGGCGGGGGAGCCTACGAGCAGTACTTC.

The V call is TRBV30, the J call TRBJ2-1; D is undetermined. The V and J ends lost 2 bases and 9 bases respectively, with 26 bases between them. From germline, CDR1 is GTSNPN and CDR2 SVGIG (reference sequence). This CDR3 region has 17 residues. DNA of the CDR3: TGTGCCTGGAGTTTCGATCGATCTCCGGGTGATCGCGGTGAGCAGTTCTTC. This gives the protein CAWSFDRSPGDRGEQFF. Variable domain in full (rest from reference TRBV30 and TRBJ2-1): SQTIHQWPATLVQPVGSPLSLECTVEGTSNPNLYWYRQAAGRGLQLLFYSVGIGQISSEVPQNLSASRPQDRQFILSSKKLLLSDSGFYLCAWSFDRSPGDRGEQFFGPGTRLTVL.

The chain links TRBV19 to TRBJ1-2, with TRBD1 matching 8 bases. V shed 5 bases, J shed 6 bases, and the junction held 23 bases outside the gene matches. The CDR3 is 19 amino acids. CDR1 and CDR2 (germline): LNHDA, SQIVND (reference sequence). Written as DNA, the CDR3 is TGTGCCAGTAGTCCCCTTCCCATCACGCAGGGGGCGCGGTCCAATGGCTACACCTTC. Its translation is CASSPLPITQGARSNGYTF.

V is TRBV21-1 and J is TRBJ1-1; TRBD1 was called by the table and not checked on the DNA. TRBV21-1 constitutes a pseudogene. The CDR3 runs to 13 residues. DNA for the CDR3: TGTGCCAGCAGCAAAGGGGCGTACACTGAAGCTTTCTTT. The encoded protein is CASSKGAYTEAFF.

V and J are TRBV30 and TRBJ1-2; D uncertain. Germline lookup yields CDR1 GTSNPN and CDR2 SVGIG (reference sequence). The CDR3 is 16 residues long. V lost 2 bases and J 0 bases, leaving 16 bases between the germline ends. Here the CDR3 reads CAWSPDGFTTNYGYTF. The CDR3, as DNA: TGTGCCTGGAGTCCGGACGGATTTACTACTAACTATGGCTACACCTTC.

A note on this clone: The germline gene is not matched at one end of the junction; a read error may be the cause. This chain joins TRBV18 and TRBJ1-2; 10 positions match TRBD1. The CDR3 length is 13 residues. Per the germline V gene, CDR1 is KGHSH and CDR2 is LQKENI. The chain's CDR3 is CASSPERQGAWSF. CDR3 in DNA: TGTGCCAGCTCCCCCGAGCGACAGGGGGCATGGTCCTTC.

The chain uses TRBV5-8 and TRBJ1-1; TRBD1 is a possible D gene (5 bases). Trimming pared 6 bases from V and 0 bases from J, leaving 15 bases between. Germline CDR1 and CDR2: SGHTS and YDEGEE. The CDR3 is made up of 15 amino acids. DNA of the CDR3: TGTGCCAGCACCGTGGGGGGGTCCATGAACACTGAAGCTTTCTTT. Amino acid sequence: CASTVGGSMNTEAFF.

Remarks on this clone: Distinct nucleotide sequences in the sample also encode this CDR3. The V and J genes are TRBV18 and TRBJ1-2, with D possibly being TRBD1 (5 bases). The CDR3 is made up of 13 amino acids. Trimming removed 2 bases from V and 3 bases from J, with 7 bases in between. Germline CDR1 reads KGHSH; CDR2 reads LQKENI. DNA for the CDR3: TGTGCCAGCTCACCAGGGACGGACTATGGCTACACCTTC. This encodes CASSPGTDYGYTF.

In DNA form, the CDR3 reads TGCGCCAGCAGCTTGGTGGCAGGGGTCGAATCAACTGAAGCTTTCTTT. As protein: CASSLVAGVESTEAFF. The genes are TRBV5-1 and TRBJ1-1; D is perhaps TRBD1 (6 bases). Germline assignment: CDR1 SGHRS and CDR2 YFSETQ. Trimming took off 0 bases at V and 5 bases at J, with 17 bases between the two ends. The CDR3 spans 16 residues.

The chain couples TRBV6-1 to TRBJ2-2; 7 bases agree with TRBD2. The ends lost 4 bases at V and 1 base at J; junction bases unmatched: 0. CDR3 length: 14 residues. CDR1 and CDR2 (germline): MNHNS, SASEGT. In DNA form, the CDR3 reads TGTGCCAGCAGTGGGACTAGGAACACCGGGGAGCTGTTTTTT. Protein sequence: CASSGTRNTGELFF.

The gene calls are TRBV5-4 and TRBJ2-4; 7 bases match TRBD1. V lost 4 bases to trimming and J lost 0 bases; unmatched junction nucleotides: 7. Per germline, CDR1 SGHNT and CDR2 YYREEE (reference sequence). This CDR3 has 16 residues. The CDR3 here is CASSPDRVLAKNIQYF. The CDR3 nucleotides are TGTGCCAGCAGCCCCGACAGGGTTCTAGCCAAAAACATTCAGTACTTC.

This clone was found once. V and J are TRBV15 and TRBJ1-6, with D possibly matching TRBD1 (6 bases). Germline CDR1 is LNHNV and CDR2 is YYDKDF (reference sequence). V lost 4 bases to trimming and J lost 2 bases, with 9 bases between them. The CDR3 covers 15 residues. DNA of the CDR3: TGTGCCACCAGCACTAGGACAGCCTATAATTCACCCCTCCACTTT. Its translation: CATSTRTAYNSPLHF.

In its sample, this clone was seen a few times. This rearrangement joins TRBV7-9 to TRBJ1-1, with D maybe TRBD1 (5 bases). Trimming took 5 bases from V and 6 from J, leaving 19 bases between them. The CDR3 totals 15 residues. Germline values: CDR1 SEHNR, CDR2 FQNEAQ (reference sequence). In nucleotides, the CDR3 is TGTGCCAGCAGCCGAACCCAACAGGCACCTTCTGAAGCTTTCTTT. Translated: CASSRTQQAPSEAFF.

V and J are TRBV5-1 and TRBJ2-1; 12 positions agree with TRBD2. The CDR3 length is 14 residues. J was trimmed by 8 bases and V by 4 bases; bases with no gene match: 4. In germline, CDR1 is SGHRS, CDR2 YFSETQ. CDR3 sequence: CASSELAGGYEQFF. CDR3 nucleotide sequence: TGCGCCAGCAGCGAACTAGCGGGGGGCTATGAGCAGTTCTTC.